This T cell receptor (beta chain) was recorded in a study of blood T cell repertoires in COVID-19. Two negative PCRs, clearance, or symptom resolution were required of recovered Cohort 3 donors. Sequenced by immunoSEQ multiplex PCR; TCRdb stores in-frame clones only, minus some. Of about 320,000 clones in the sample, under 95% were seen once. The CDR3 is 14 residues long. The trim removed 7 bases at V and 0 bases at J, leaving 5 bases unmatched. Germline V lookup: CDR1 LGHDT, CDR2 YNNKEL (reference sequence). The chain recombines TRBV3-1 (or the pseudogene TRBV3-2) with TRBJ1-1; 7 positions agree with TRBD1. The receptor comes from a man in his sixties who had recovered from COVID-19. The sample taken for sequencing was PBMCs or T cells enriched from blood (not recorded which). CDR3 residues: CASTATGLNTEAFF. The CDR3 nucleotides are TGTGCCAGCACTGCGACAGGGTTGAACACTGAAGCTTTCTTT.